A selection of T cell receptor beta chains follows, all from one sample in a study of T cells in Graves' hyperthyroidism and ophthalmopathy. A single record per CDR3 protein comes from TCRdb applying MiXCR to the multiplex PCR reads. This table holds roughly 660,000 distinct CDR3 sequences, 17% found once. Sample: blood. The receptors stem from a man between 50 and 59 years old with Graves' hyperthyroidism. CDR3s include the opening cysteine and the closing phenylalanine or tryptophan. D genes are given only for firm matches. A clone size is listed for some rows: how often the clone was seen (once, few, many), or a class if it is expanded.

d_call: TRBD2; v_call: TRBV11-2; j_call: TRBJ2-7; clone_size: many; cdr3_length: 18; cdr3_aa: CASSLVRDLAGVTYEQYF; cdr3_nt: TGTGCCAGCAGCTTAGTGAGGGATTTGGCGGGAGTAACCTACGAGCAGTACTTC
d_call: .; v_call: TRBV28; j_call: TRBJ1-2; clone_size: many; cdr3_length: 13; cdr3_aa: CASSLRGYYGYTF; cdr3_nt: TGTGCCAGCAGTTTAAGGGGTTACTATGGCTACACCTTC
d_call: .; v_call: TRBV3-1; j_call: TRBJ1-6; clone_size: many; cdr3_length: 16; cdr3_aa: CASSQAGAMGSSPLHF; cdr3_nt: TGTGCCAGCAGCCAAGCTGGGGCGATGGGGTCTTCACCCCTCCACTTT
d_call: .; v_call: TRBV29-1; j_call: TRBJ1-4; clone_size: .; cdr3_length: 13; cdr3_aa: CSVDDATNEKLFF; cdr3_nt: TGCAGCGTTGATGATGCAACTAATGAAAAACTGTTTTTT
d_call: .; v_call: TRBV28; j_call: TRBJ1-2; clone_size: many; cdr3_length: 14; cdr3_aa: CASSLQLRNYGYTF; cdr3_nt: TGTGCCAGCAGTTTACAATTGAGGAACTATGGCTACACCTTC
d_call: TRBD1; v_call: TRBV4-1; j_call: TRBJ1-5; clone_size: .; cdr3_length: 15; cdr3_aa: CASSQGDRVDQPQHF; cdr3_nt: TGTGCCAGCAGCCAAGGGGACAGGGTTGACCAGCCCCAGCATTTT
d_call: .; v_call: TRBV7-2; j_call: TRBJ2-7; clone_size: .; cdr3_length: 15; cdr3_aa: CASSPAGTHSYEQYF; cdr3_nt: TGTGCCAGCAGCCCCGCCGGGACACACTCCTACGAGCAGTACTTC
d_call: TRBD2; v_call: TRBV6-1; j_call: TRBJ2-5; clone_size: .; cdr3_length: 17; cdr3_aa: CASRDPEWTSGRETLYF; cdr3_nt: TGTGCCAGCAGGGACCCGGAATGGACTAGCGGGAGAGAGACCCTGTACTTC
d_call: .; v_call: TRBV4-1; j_call: TRBJ2-7; clone_size: few; cdr3_length: 12; cdr3_aa: CASSHTRGEQYF; cdr3_nt: TGCGCCAGCAGCCACACCAGGGGCGAGCAGTACTTC
d_call: .; v_call: TRBV12-3/TRBV12-4; j_call: TRBJ2-4; clone_size: .; cdr3_length: 12; cdr3_aa: CASSFAGTFQYF; cdr3_nt: TGTGCCAGCAGTTTCGCCGGGACCTTTCAGTACTTC
d_call: TRBD2; v_call: TRBV19; j_call: TRBJ2-7; clone_size: many; cdr3_length: 13; cdr3_aa: CASGTSGSYEQYF; cdr3_nt: TGTGCCAGTGGGACTAGCGGGAGCTACGAGCAGTACTTC
d_call: .; v_call: TRBV2; j_call: TRBJ1-1; clone_size: many; cdr3_length: 10; cdr3_aa: CASSETEAFF; cdr3_nt: TGTGCCAGCAGTGAGACTGAAGCTTTCTTT
d_call: TRBD1; v_call: TRBV25-1; j_call: TRBJ1-2; clone_size: .; cdr3_length: 16; cdr3_aa: CASSDNARDRVYGYTF; cdr3_nt: TGTGCCAGCAGCGATAACGCCCGGGACAGGGTCTATGGCTACACCTTC
d_call: .; v_call: TRBV7-8; j_call: TRBJ2-1; clone_size: many; cdr3_length: 15; cdr3_aa: CASSLLSGPYNEQFF; cdr3_nt: TGTGCCAGCAGCTTATTAAGCGGGCCTTACAATGAGCAGTTCTTC
d_call: .; v_call: TRBV5-1; j_call: TRBJ2-7; clone_size: .; cdr3_length: 11; cdr3_aa: CASRWDYEQYF; cdr3_nt: TGCGCCAGCAGGTGGGACTACGAGCAGTACTTC
d_call: TRBD2; v_call: TRBV18; j_call: TRBJ2-3; clone_size: many; cdr3_length: 15; cdr3_aa: CASSPGAGPADTQYF; cdr3_nt: TGTGCCAGCTCTCCTGGAGCGGGACCCGCAGATACGCAGTATTTT
d_call: TRBD1; v_call: TRBV30; j_call: TRBJ2-1; clone_size: many; cdr3_length: 12; cdr3_aa: CAWMGQFNEQFF; cdr3_nt: TGTGCCTGGATGGGACAGTTCAATGAGCAGTTCTTC
d_call: .; v_call: TRBV6-2/TRBV6-3; j_call: TRBJ2-3; clone_size: .; cdr3_length: 12; cdr3_aa: CATDRGTDTQYF; cdr3_nt: TGTGCCACAGATAGAGGCACAGATACGCAGTATTTT
d_call: .; v_call: TRBV11-2; j_call: TRBJ2-1; clone_size: many; cdr3_length: 13; cdr3_aa: CASSPGTHNEQFF; cdr3_nt: TGTGCCAGCAGCCCCGGAACTCACAATGAGCAGTTCTTC
d_call: .; v_call: TRBV27; j_call: TRBJ2-5; clone_size: many; cdr3_length: 15; cdr3_aa: CASSYNGGVRETQYF; cdr3_nt: TGTGCCAGCAGTTACAATGGGGGAGTTCGGGAGACCCAGTACTTC
d_call: TRBD2; v_call: TRBV5-1; j_call: TRBJ2-1; clone_size: few; cdr3_length: 16; cdr3_aa: CASSLSTSSGRNEQFF; cdr3_nt: TGCGCCAGCAGCTTGTCAACGAGTAGCGGGAGGAATGAGCAGTTCTTC
d_call: .; v_call: TRBV11-2; j_call: TRBJ2-7; clone_size: many; cdr3_length: 14; cdr3_aa: CASSLRSLSYEQYF; cdr3_nt: TGTGCCAGCAGCTTGAGGAGTCTCTCCTACGAGCAGTACTTC
d_call: .; v_call: TRBV13; j_call: TRBJ2-2; clone_size: few; cdr3_length: 14; cdr3_aa: CASSQDKTGGELFF; cdr3_nt: TGTGCCAGCAGCCAAGATAAGACCGGCGGGGAGCTGTTTTTT
d_call: .; v_call: TRBV6-1; j_call: TRBJ2-7; clone_size: few; cdr3_length: 14; cdr3_aa: CASSHQDSSYEQYF; cdr3_nt: TGTGCCAGCAGTCATCAGGACAGCTCCTACGAGCAGTACTTC
d_call: TRBD1; v_call: TRBV24-1; j_call: TRBJ1-1; clone_size: .; cdr3_length: 13; cdr3_aa: CATRGQLNTEAFF; cdr3_nt: TGTGCCACCAGGGGACAGTTGAACACTGAAGCTTTCTTT
d_call: .; v_call: TRBV10-3; j_call: TRBJ2-1; clone_size: .; cdr3_length: 20; cdr3_aa: CAISDLPGLTDRGGYNEQFF; cdr3_nt: TGTGCCATCAGTGATCTACCGGGACTAACGGACAGAGGCGGCTACAATGAGCAGTTCTTC
d_call: .; v_call: TRBV12-3/TRBV12-4; j_call: TRBJ2-2; clone_size: many; cdr3_length: 15; cdr3_aa: CASSFFTANTGELFF; cdr3_nt: TGTGCCAGCAGTTTTTTTACAGCGAACACCGGGGAGCTGTTTTTT
d_call: TRBD2; v_call: TRBV5-1; j_call: TRBJ2-1; clone_size: .; cdr3_length: 13; cdr3_aa: CASSLEGGDRQFF; cdr3_nt: TGCGCCAGCAGCTTGGAGGGAGGGGATCGGCAGTTCTTC
d_call: .; v_call: TRBV2; j_call: TRBJ1-6; clone_size: .; cdr3_length: 12; cdr3_aa: CASSGNNSPLHF; cdr3_nt: TGTGCCAGCAGTGGAAATAATTCACCCCTCCACTTT
d_call: TRBD1; v_call: TRBV4-1; j_call: TRBJ2-7; clone_size: .; cdr3_length: 15; cdr3_aa: CASSQARGISYEQYF; cdr3_nt: TGCGCCAGCAGCCAGGCCAGGGGGATCTCCTACGAGCAGTACTTC
d_call: TRBD1; v_call: TRBV18; j_call: TRBJ1-1; clone_size: .; cdr3_length: 15; cdr3_aa: CASSLTAGGQTEAFF; cdr3_nt: TGTGCCAGCTCACTAACCGCAGGGGGGCAAACTGAAGCTTTCTTT
d_call: .; v_call: TRBV5-6; j_call: TRBJ2-7; clone_size: few; cdr3_length: 15; cdr3_aa: CASSRGGDSSYEQYF; cdr3_nt: TGTGCCAGCAGCCGTGGGGGAGACAGCTCCTACGAGCAGTACTTC
d_call: TRBD2; v_call: TRBV7-2; j_call: TRBJ2-7; clone_size: few; cdr3_length: 15; cdr3_aa: CASSPEVGRGYEQYF; cdr3_nt: TGTGCCAGCAGCCCAGAGGTCGGGAGGGGCTACGAGCAGTACTTC
d_call: TRBD2; v_call: TRBV5-1; j_call: TRBJ2-3; clone_size: once; cdr3_length: 15; cdr3_aa: CAGSPIAGQTDTQYF; cdr3_nt: TGCGCCGGCAGCCCTATAGCGGGACAAACAGATACGCAGTATTTT
d_call: .; v_call: TRBV10-3; j_call: TRBJ2-2; clone_size: few; cdr3_length: 14; cdr3_aa: CAISERGNTGELFF; cdr3_nt: TGTGCCATCAGTGAAAGAGGGAACACCGGGGAGCTGTTTTTT
d_call: .; v_call: TRBV5-6; j_call: TRBJ2-2; clone_size: few; cdr3_length: 17; cdr3_aa: CASRNYWQSPNTGELFF; cdr3_nt: TGTGCCAGCAGAAACTACTGGCAGAGCCCCAACACCGGGGAGCTGTTTTTT